This entry features one TCR beta chain sequence. This sample was taken from a study of blood T cell repertoires in COVID-19. Germline lookup yields CDR1 KGHSH and CDR2 LQKENI. V was clipped by 6 bases and J by 5 bases; unmatched bases: 12. CDR3 length: 17 amino acids. The assay was immunoSEQ multiplex PCR, and TCRdb's table has in-frame clones only and misses some. The table lists 250,000 to 300,000 clones, 70% to 90% of them singletons. This TCR derives from a man in his fifties or sixties who had recovered from COVID-19. The V gene is TRBV18, the J gene TRBJ2-5, with 13 bases that match TRBD2. The sequencing sample was made of peripheral blood. The CDR3 protein is CASSKLAGGPGEETQYF. CDR3 DNA: TGTGCCAGCTCGAAACTAGCGGGAGGGCCGGGCGAGGAGACCCAGTACTTC.